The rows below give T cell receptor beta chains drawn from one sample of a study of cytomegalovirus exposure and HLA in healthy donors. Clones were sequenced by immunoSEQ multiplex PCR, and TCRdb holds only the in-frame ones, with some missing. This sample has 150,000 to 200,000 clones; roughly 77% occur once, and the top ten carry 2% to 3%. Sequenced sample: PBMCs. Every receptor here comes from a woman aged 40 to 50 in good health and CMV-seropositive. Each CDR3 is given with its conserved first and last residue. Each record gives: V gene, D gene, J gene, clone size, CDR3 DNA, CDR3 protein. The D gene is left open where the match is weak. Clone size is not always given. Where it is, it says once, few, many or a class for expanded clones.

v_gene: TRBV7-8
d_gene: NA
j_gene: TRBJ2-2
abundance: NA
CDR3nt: TGTGCCAGCACCATCAAGGCAGGGGTGAACACCGGGGAGCTGTTTTTT
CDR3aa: CASTIKAGVNTGELFF

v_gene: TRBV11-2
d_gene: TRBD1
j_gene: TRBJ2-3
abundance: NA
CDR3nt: TGTGCCAGCAGCGACAGGGGGGCAGATACGCAGTATTTT
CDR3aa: CASSDRGADTQYF

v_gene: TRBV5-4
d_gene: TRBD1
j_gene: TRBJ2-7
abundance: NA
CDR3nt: TGTGCCAGCAGCCTAGATCGACAGGGCCCCTACGAGCAGTACTTC
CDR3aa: CASSLDRQGPYEQYF

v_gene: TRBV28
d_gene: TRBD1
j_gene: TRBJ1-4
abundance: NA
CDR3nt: TGTGCCAGCAGTTTGGCAGGGGGTCTGAGTGAAAAACTGTTTTTT
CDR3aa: CASSLAGGLSEKLFF

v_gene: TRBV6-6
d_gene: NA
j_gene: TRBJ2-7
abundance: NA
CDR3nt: TGTGCCAGCAGTTCCGGACAGTTCAGCTCCTACGAGCAGTACTTC
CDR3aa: CASSSGQFSSYEQYF

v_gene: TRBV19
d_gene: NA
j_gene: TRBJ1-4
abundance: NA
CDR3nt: TGTGCCAGTAGTATGGGAGGGTCGGAACTGTTTTTT
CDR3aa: CASSMGGSELFF

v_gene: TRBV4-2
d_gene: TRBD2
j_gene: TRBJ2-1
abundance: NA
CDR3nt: TGTGCCAGCAGACCTCTACTAGCGGGGGGGCCGGGTGAGCAGTTCTTC
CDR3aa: CASRPLLAGGPGEQFF

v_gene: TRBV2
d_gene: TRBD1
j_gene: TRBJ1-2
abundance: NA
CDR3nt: TGTGCCAGCAGTCCGGGACAGAGGGGCTATGGCTACACCTTC
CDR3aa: CASSPGQRGYGYTF

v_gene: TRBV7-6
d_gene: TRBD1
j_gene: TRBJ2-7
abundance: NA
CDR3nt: TGTGCCAGCAGCTTAGGGGGGCAGGGGGCATCGTACTTC
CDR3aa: CASSLGGQGASYF

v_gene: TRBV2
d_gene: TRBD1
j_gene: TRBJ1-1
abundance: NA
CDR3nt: TGTGCCAGGGGGACAGACCCCGATCAAGCTTTCTTT
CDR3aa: CARGTDPDQAFF

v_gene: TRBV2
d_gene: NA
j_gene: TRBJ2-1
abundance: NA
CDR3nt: TGTGCCAGCAGTGACGAGGGTTACTCCTACAATGAGCAGTTCTTC
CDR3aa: CASSDEGYSYNEQFF

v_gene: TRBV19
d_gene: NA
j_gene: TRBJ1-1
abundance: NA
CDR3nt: TGTGCCAGTAGTATCGGGGGGGGGACCAACACTGAAGCTTTCTTT
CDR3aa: CASSIGGGTNTEAFF

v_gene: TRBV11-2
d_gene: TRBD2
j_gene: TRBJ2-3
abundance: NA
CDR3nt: TGTGCCAGCAGCCCACAACTAGCGGGAGCAGATACGCAGTATTTT
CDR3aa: CASSPQLAGADTQYF

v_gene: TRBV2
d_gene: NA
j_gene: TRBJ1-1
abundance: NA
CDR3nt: TGTGCCTCTGATATGGGGCTCAACACTGAAGCTTTCTTT
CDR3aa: CASDMGLNTEAFF

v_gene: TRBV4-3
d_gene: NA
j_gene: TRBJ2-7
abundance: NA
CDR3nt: TGCGCCAGCAGCCAAGATAGAGGGTTTAGATCCTACGAGCAGTACTTC
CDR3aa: CASSQDRGFRSYEQYF

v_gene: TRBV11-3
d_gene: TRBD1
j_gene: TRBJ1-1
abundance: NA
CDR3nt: TGTGCCAGCAGCTTAGGGGGGACAGTTCGCACTGAAGCTTTCTTT
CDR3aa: CASSLGGTVRTEAFF

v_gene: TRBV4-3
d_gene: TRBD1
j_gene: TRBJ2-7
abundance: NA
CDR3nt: TGCGCCAGCAGCCAAGAGCGGACAGGTCCCTACGAGCAGTACTTC
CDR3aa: CASSQERTGPYEQYF

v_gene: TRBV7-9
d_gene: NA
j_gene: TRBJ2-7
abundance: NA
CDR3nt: TGTTCCAGCAGCTCTTCGTCCTACGAGCAGTACTTC
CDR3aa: CSSSSSSYEQYF

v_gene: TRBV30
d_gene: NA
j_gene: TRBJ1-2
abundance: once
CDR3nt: TGTGCCTGGAGTCCGGGGGTATCCTATGGCTACACCTTC
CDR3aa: CAWSPGVSYGYTF

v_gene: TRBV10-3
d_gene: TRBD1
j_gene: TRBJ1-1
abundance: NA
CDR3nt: TGTGCCATCAGCGGGACAGGGGGTCTATGGACTGAAGCTTTCTTT
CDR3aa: CAISGTGGLWTEAFF

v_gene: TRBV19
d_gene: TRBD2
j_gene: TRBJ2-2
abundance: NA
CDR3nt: TGTGCCAGTAGTAAGGGGACTAGCGTGAACACCGGGGAGCTGTTTTTT
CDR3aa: CASSKGTSVNTGELFF

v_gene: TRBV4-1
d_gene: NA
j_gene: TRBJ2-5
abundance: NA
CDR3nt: TGCGCCAGCATCCCCAAGGACAGTGGTGAGACCCAGTACTTC
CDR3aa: CASIPKDSGETQYF

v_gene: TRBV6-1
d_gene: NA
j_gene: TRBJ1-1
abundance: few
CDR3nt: TGTGCCAGCGGGGCCTGGAGGGTGAACACTGAAGCTTTCTTT
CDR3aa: CASGAWRVNTEAFF

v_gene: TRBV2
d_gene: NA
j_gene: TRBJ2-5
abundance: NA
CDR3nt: TGTGCCAGCAAGGTCGGAGAAGAGACCCAGTACTTC
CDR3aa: CASKVGEETQYF